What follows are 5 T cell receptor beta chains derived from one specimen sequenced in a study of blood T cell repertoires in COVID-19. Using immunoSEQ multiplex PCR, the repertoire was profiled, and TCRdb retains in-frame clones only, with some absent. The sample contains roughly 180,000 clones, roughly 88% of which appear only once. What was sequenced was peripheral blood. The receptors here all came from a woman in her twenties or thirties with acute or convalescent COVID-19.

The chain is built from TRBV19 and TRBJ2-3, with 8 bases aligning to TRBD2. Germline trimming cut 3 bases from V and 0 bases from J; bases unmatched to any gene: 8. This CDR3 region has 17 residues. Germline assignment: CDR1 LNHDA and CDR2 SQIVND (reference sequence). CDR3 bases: TGTGCCAGTAGTATCGGTTCACTAGCGGCTAGCACAGATACGCAGTATTTT. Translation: CASSIGSLAASTDTQYF.

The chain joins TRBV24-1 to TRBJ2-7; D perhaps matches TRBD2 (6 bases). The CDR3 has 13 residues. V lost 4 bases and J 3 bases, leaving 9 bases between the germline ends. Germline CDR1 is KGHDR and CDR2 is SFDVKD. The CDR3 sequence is CATSDGGNYEQYF. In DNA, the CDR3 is TGTGCCACCAGTGACGGGGGAAACTACGAGCAGTACTTC.

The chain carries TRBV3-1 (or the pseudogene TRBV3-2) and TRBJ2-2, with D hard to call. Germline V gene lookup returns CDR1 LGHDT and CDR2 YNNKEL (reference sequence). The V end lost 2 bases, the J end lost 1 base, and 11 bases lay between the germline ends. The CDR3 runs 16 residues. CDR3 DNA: TGTGCCAGCAGCCAAATGTATCGACTGAACACCGGGGAGCTGTTTTTT. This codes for CASSQMYRLNTGELFF.

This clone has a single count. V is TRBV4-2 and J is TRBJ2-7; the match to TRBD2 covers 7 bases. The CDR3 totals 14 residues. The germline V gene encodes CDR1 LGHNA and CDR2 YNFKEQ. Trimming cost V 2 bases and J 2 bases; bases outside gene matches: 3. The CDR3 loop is CASSQTGGPYEQYF. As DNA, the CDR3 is TGTGCCAGCAGCCAAACGGGAGGCCCCTACGAGCAGTACTTC.

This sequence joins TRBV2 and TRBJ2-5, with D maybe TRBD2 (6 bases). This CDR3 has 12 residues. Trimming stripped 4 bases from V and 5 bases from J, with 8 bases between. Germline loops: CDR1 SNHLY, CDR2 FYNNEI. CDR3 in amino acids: CASSAGRETQYF. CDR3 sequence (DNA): TGTGCCAGCAGTGCAGGGAGGGAGACCCAGTACTTC. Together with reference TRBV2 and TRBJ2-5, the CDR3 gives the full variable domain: EPEVTQTPSHQVTQMGQEVILRCVPISNHLYFYWYRQILGQKVEFLVSFYNNEISEKSEIFDDQFSVERPDGSNFTLKIRSTKLEDSAMYFCASSAGRETQYFGPGTRLLVL.